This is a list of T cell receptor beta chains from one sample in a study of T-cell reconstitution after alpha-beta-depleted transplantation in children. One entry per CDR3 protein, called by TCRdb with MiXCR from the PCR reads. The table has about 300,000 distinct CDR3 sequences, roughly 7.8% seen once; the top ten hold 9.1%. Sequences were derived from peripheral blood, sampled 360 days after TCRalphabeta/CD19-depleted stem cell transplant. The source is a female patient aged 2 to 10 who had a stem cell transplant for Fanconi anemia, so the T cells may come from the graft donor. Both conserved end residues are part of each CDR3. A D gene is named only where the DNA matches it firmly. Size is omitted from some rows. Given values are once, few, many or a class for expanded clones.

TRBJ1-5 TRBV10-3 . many TGTGCCATCAGTGCTCAGCCCCAGCATTTT CAISAQPQHF
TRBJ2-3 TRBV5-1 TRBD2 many TGCGCCAGCAGCCTGTGGACTAGCGGGGGCACAGATACGCAGTATTTT CASSLWTSGGTDTQYF
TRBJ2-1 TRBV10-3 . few TGTGCCATCAGTCCTCGACTAGAGGGGGGAAACTACAATGAGCAGTTCTTC CAISPRLEGGNYNEQFF
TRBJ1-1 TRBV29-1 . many TGCAGCGTTGCGTGGGATGCGAACACTGAAGCTTTCTTT CSVAWDANTEAFF
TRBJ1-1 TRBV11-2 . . TGTGCCAGCAGCTTAGCGGGGGGAGGGGCTGAAGCTTTCTTT CASSLAGGGAEAFF
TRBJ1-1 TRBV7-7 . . TGTGCCAGCAGCTCCACACCAGTGAACACTGAAGCTTTCTTT CASSSTPVNTEAFF
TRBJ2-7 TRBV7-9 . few TGTGCCAGCAGCTTGGCATCGGGACTCGGCGCCTACGAGCAGTACTTC CASSLASGLGAYEQYF
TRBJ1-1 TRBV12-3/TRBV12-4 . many TGTGCCAGCATTCGGAGGGGAGCTTTCTTT CASIRRGAFF
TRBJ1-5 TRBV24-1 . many TGTGCCACCAGTGATTTTCGTACAGGGACCCATAGCAATCAGCCCCAGCATTTT CATSDFRTGTHSNQPQHF
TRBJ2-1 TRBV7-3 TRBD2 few TGTGCCAGCAGCTTAACGAGACTAGCGGGAATTTCCAATGAGCAGTTCTTC CASSLTRLAGISNEQFF
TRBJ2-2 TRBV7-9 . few TGTGCCAGCAGCCTCCAAGACCCAATCGCGAACACCGGGGAGCTGTTTTTT CASSLQDPIANTGELFF
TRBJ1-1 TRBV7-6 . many TGTGCCAGCAGTAAGGGCCAAGCAAACACTGAAGCTTTCTTT CASSKGQANTEAFF
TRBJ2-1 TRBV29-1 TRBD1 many TGCAGCGTTGACCTGGACAGGGCTTACAATGAGCAGTTCTTC CSVDLDRAYNEQFF
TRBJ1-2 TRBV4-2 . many TGTGCCAGCAGCCAAGCCCCCAACTATGGCTACACCTTC CASSQAPNYGYTF
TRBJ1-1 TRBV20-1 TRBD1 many TGCAGTTTCAGGGGGCGTGGGATGAACACTGAAGCTTTCTTT CSFRGRGMNTEAFF
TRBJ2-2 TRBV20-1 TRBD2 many TGCAGTGCTAGAGCAGCGGGACTAGCGGGCGGGGAGCTGTTTTTT CSARAAGLAGGELFF
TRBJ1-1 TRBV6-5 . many TGTGCCAGCACGCTCGCCGGTGGGCTCATGAACACTGAAGCTTTCTTT CASTLAGGLMNTEAFF
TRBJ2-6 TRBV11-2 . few TGTGCCAGCAGCTTCCTAGGGACGCTGAGCTCTGGGGCCAACGTCCTGACTTTC CASSFLGTLSSGANVLTF
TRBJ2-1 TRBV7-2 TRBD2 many TGTGCCAGCAGCCGAGCGGGGGTATACAATGAGCAGTTCTTC CASSRAGVYNEQFF
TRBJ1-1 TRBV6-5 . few TGTGCCAGCAGACGTTCAGGGGCCCCCACGAACACTGAAGCTTTCTTT CASRRSGAPTNTEAFF
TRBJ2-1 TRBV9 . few TGTGCCAGCAGCGTAAGGGGGGGGTTAAACAATGAGCAGTTCTTC CASSVRGGLNNEQFF
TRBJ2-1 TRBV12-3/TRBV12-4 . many TGTGCCAGCTTAAGGAACAGTAACAATGAGCAGTTCTTC CASLRNSNNEQFF
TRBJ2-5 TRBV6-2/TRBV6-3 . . TGTGCCAGCAGTTACGTGGGGTTAGAGACCCAGTACTTC CASSYVGLETQYF
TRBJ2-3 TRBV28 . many TGTGCCAGCAGTTTAGGGACTACGCAGTATTTT CASSLGTTQYF
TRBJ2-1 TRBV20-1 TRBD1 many TGCAGTGCGACAGGGGGCCCTTTGAATGAGCAGTTCTTC CSATGGPLNEQFF
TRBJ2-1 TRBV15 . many TGTGCCACCAGCAGACTAACCTACAATGAGCAGTTCTTC CATSRLTYNEQFF
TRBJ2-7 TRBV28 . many TGTGCCAGCAGTTTAAGGGTTCCCTACGAGCAGTACTTC CASSLRVPYEQYF
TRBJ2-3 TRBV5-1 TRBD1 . TGCGCCAGTCGGGACAGGTCACACTCTACAGATACGCAGTATTTT CASRDRSHSTDTQYF
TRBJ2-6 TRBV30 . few TGTGCCTGGAGTTTAGGTCAAACGGGGGCCAACGTCCTGACTTTC CAWSLGQTGANVLTF
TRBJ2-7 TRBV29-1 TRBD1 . TGCAGCGTTGAAGGGGACACGGGACAGGGTTGGTGCGAGCAGTACTTC CSVEGDTGQGWCEQYF
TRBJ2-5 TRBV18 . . TGTGCCAGCTCACCGAAGCCCCAGGAGACCCAGTACTTC CASSPKPQETQYF
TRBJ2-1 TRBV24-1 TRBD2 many TGTGCCACCAGTGCCCGCGGGACTAGAACCTACAATGAGCAGTTCTTC CATSARGTRTYNEQFF